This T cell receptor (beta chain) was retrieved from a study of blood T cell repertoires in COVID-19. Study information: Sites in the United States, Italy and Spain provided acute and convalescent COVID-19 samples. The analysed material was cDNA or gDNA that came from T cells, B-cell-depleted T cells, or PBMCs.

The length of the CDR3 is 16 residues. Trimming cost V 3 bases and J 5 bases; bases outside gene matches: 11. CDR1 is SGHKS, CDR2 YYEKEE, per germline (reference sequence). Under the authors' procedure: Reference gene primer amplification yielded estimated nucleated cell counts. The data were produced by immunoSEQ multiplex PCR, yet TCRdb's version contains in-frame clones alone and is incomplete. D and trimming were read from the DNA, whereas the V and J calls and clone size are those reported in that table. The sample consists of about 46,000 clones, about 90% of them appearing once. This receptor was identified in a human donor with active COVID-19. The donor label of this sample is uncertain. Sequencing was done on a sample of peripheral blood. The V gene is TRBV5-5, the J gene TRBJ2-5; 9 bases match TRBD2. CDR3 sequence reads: CASSSGGAGGAETQYF. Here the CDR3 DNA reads TGTGCCAGCAGCTCCGGGGGCGCGGGGGGGGCGGAGACCCAGTACTTC. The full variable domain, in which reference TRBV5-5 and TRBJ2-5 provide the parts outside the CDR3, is DAGVTQSPTHLIKTRGQQVTLRCSPISGHKSVSWYQQVLGQGPQFIFQYYEKEERGRGNFPDRFSARQFPNYSSELNVNALLLGDSALYLCASSSGGAGGAETQYFGPGTRLLVL.